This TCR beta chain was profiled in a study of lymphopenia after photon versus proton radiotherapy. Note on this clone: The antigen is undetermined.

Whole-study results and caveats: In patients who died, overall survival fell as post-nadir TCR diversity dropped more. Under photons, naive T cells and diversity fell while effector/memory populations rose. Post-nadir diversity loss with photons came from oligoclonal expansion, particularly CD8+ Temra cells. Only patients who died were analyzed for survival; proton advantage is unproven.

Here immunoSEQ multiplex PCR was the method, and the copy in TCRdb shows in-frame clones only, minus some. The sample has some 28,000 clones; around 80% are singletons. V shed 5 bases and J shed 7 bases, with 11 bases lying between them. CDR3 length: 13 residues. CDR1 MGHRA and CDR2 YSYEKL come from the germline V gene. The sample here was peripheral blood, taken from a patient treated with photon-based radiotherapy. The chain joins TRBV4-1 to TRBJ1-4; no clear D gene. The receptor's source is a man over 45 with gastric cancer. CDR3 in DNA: TGCGCCAGCAGCTTTTTAAGAGGTGAAAAACTGTTTTTT. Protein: CASSFLRGEKLFF.